The rows below give T cell receptor beta chains drawn from one sample of a study of cytomegalovirus exposure and HLA in healthy donors. This table comes from immunoSEQ multiplex PCR, and its TCRdb copy is limited to in-frame clones, with some not included. The data hold 100,000 to 120,000 clones, with 70% to 90% observed a single time. The sequenced material came from PBMCs. The origin of the receptors is a young woman in good health and CMV-seronegative. The CDR3 runs from the conserved cysteine through the conserved F or W. The order of the fields is CDR3 length, J gene, clone size, V gene, D gene, CDR3 protein, CDR3 DNA. The D gene is left open where the match is weak. The size field is filled for only some rows; it gives once, few, many or a size class.

CDR3 length: 16; J gene: TRBJ1-1; clone size: -; V gene: TRBV6-5; D gene: -; CDR3 protein: CASSYSVGGGSTEAFF; CDR3 DNA: TGTGCCAGCAGTTACTCTGTTGGGGGAGGGAGCACTGAAGCTTTCTTT
CDR3 length: 16; J gene: TRBJ2-6; clone size: -; V gene: TRBV6-7; D gene: -; CDR3 protein: CASSYFTGSGANVLTF; CDR3 DNA: TGTGCCAGCAGTTACTTCACAGGGTCTGGGGCCAACGTCCTGACTTTC
CDR3 length: 16; J gene: TRBJ2-5; clone size: -; V gene: TRBV7-8; D gene: -; CDR3 protein: CASSLGRIPYQETQYF; CDR3 DNA: TGTGCCAGCAGCTTAGGCAGGATACCGTACCAAGAGACCCAGTACTTC
CDR3 length: 12; J gene: TRBJ1-1; clone size: -; V gene: TRBV9; D gene: -; CDR3 protein: CASSVGGDEAFF; CDR3 DNA: TGTGCCAGCAGCGTAGGAGGCGATGAAGCTTTCTTT
CDR3 length: 14; J gene: TRBJ2-6; clone size: -; V gene: TRBV5-1; D gene: -; CDR3 protein: CASSASEGANVLTF; CDR3 DNA: TGCGCCAGCAGCGCATCGGAGGGGGCCAACGTCCTGACTTTC
CDR3 length: 20; J gene: TRBJ2-1; clone size: -; V gene: TRBV7-3; D gene: -; CDR3 protein: CASSSTTGYTIRASYNEQFF; CDR3 DNA: TGTGCCAGCAGCTCCACGACAGGTTATACGATAAGGGCCTCCTACAATGAGCAGTTCTTC
CDR3 length: 15; J gene: TRBJ1-1; clone size: -; V gene: TRBV9; D gene: -; CDR3 protein: CASSVRDTGNTEAFF; CDR3 DNA: TGTGCCAGCAGCGTAAGGGACACGGGTAACACTGAAGCTTTCTTT
CDR3 length: 15; J gene: TRBJ1-2; clone size: -; V gene: TRBV6-5; D gene: TRBD1; CDR3 protein: CASSTLRGLDYGYTF; CDR3 DNA: TGTGCCAGCAGTACCCTCAGGGGGCTGGACTATGGCTACACCTTC
CDR3 length: 15; J gene: TRBJ1-1; clone size: once; V gene: TRBV27; D gene: -; CDR3 protein: CASSSETGVNTEAFF; CDR3 DNA: TGTGCCAGCAGTTCCGAAACCGGAGTGAACACTGAAGCTTTCTTT
CDR3 length: 14; J gene: TRBJ2-2; clone size: -; V gene: TRBV30; D gene: -; CDR3 protein: CAVRRTANTGELFF; CDR3 DNA: TGTGCAGTGCGCCGGACAGCGAACACCGGGGAGCTGTTTTTT
CDR3 length: 15; J gene: TRBJ1-2; clone size: -; V gene: TRBV9; D gene: TRBD1; CDR3 protein: CASSGTGTGPPGYTF; CDR3 DNA: TGTGCCAGCAGCGGAACCGGGACAGGGCCTCCTGGCTACACCTTC
CDR3 length: 13; J gene: TRBJ2-1; clone size: -; V gene: TRBV30; D gene: TRBD2; CDR3 protein: CAGLAGEVNEQFF; CDR3 DNA: TGTGCCGGCCTAGCGGGGGAGGTAAATGAGCAGTTCTTC
CDR3 length: 14; J gene: TRBJ2-1; clone size: -; V gene: TRBV6-1; D gene: -; CDR3 protein: CASSESTDGQPRFF; CDR3 DNA: TGTGCCAGCAGTGAATCCACCGATGGACAGCCGCGTTTCTTC
CDR3 length: 13; J gene: TRBJ1-1; clone size: -; V gene: TRBV2; D gene: TRBD1; CDR3 protein: CASSEDRGGEAFF; CDR3 DNA: TGTGCCAGCAGTGAAGACAGGGGGGGTGAAGCTTTCTTT
CDR3 length: 13; J gene: TRBJ2-3; clone size: -; V gene: TRBV5-1; D gene: -; CDR3 protein: CASSPLAADTQYF; CDR3 DNA: TGCGCCAGCAGCCCCCTCGCGGCAGATACGCAGTATTTT
CDR3 length: 15; J gene: TRBJ1-5; clone size: -; V gene: TRBV2; D gene: -; CDR3 protein: CASGLAMHGNQPQHF; CDR3 DNA: TGTGCCAGCGGTCTGGCAATGCATGGCAATCAGCCCCAGCATTTT
CDR3 length: 16; J gene: TRBJ1-1; clone size: -; V gene: TRBV30; D gene: TRBD1; CDR3 protein: CAWSVNSGQGNTEAFF; CDR3 DNA: TGTGCCTGGAGTGTAAATTCGGGACAGGGGAACACTGAAGCTTTCTTT
CDR3 length: 17; J gene: TRBJ1-3; clone size: -; V gene: TRBV14; D gene: -; CDR3 protein: CASSLPGTRVSGNTIYF; CDR3 DNA: TGTGCCAGCAGCCTTCCCGGGACAAGGGTCTCTGGAAACACCATATATTTT
CDR3 length: 14; J gene: TRBJ2-3; clone size: -; V gene: TRBV27; D gene: -; CDR3 protein: CASSLRQGGDTQYF; CDR3 DNA: TGTGCCAGCAGTCTCAGGCAGGGTGGAGATACGCAGTATTTT
CDR3 length: 15; J gene: TRBJ2-3; clone size: -; V gene: TRBV7-3; D gene: -; CDR3 protein: CASSLGQAVADTQYF; CDR3 DNA: TGTGCCAGCAGCTTAGGCCAGGCAGTGGCAGATACGCAGTATTTT
CDR3 length: 14; J gene: TRBJ1-4; clone size: -; V gene: TRBV14; D gene: -; CDR3 protein: CASSQARTNEKLFF; CDR3 DNA: TGTGCCAGCAGCCAAGCTCGGACTAATGAAAAACTGTTTTTT
CDR3 length: 16; J gene: TRBJ2-7; clone size: -; V gene: TRBV30; D gene: TRBD1; CDR3 protein: CAWSDPPGQRTYEQYF; CDR3 DNA: TGTGCCTGGAGTGACCCTCCGGGACAGCGCACCTACGAGCAGTACTTC
CDR3 length: 16; J gene: TRBJ2-3; clone size: -; V gene: TRBV4-1; D gene: TRBD2; CDR3 protein: CASSQLLAGGQATQYF; CDR3 DNA: TGCGCCAGCAGCCAACTTCTAGCGGGGGGGCAAGCTACGCAGTATTTT
CDR3 length: 14; J gene: TRBJ2-7; clone size: once; V gene: TRBV25-1; D gene: TRBD2; CDR3 protein: CASSDGTSTYEQYF; CDR3 DNA: TGTGCCAGCAGTGACGGGACTAGCACCTACGAGCAGTACTTC
CDR3 length: 16; J gene: TRBJ2-7; clone size: -; V gene: TRBV19; D gene: TRBD2; CDR3 protein: CASSTPGLVGSNEQYF; CDR3 DNA: TGTGCCAGTAGTACCCCGGGACTAGTTGGGTCCAACGAGCAGTACTTC
CDR3 length: 10; J gene: TRBJ1-1; clone size: -; V gene: TRBV10-1; D gene: -; CDR3 protein: CARHPAEAFF; CDR3 DNA: TGCGCCAGACATCCTGCTGAAGCTTTCTTT
CDR3 length: 17; J gene: TRBJ2-3; clone size: -; V gene: TRBV7-6; D gene: TRBD2; CDR3 protein: CASSSLAGGPDSDTQYF; CDR3 DNA: TGTGCCAGCAGCTCCTTAGCGGGGGGGCCTGATTCGGATACGCAGTATTTT
CDR3 length: 15; J gene: TRBJ1-5; clone size: -; V gene: TRBV5-6; D gene: TRBD1; CDR3 protein: CASSLSAVGGKPQHF; CDR3 DNA: TGTGCCAGCAGCTTGAGCGCGGTAGGGGGCAAGCCCCAGCATTTT
CDR3 length: 19; J gene: TRBJ2-2; clone size: -; V gene: TRBV6-1; D gene: -; CDR3 protein: CASSDKVLVRRGPTGELFF; CDR3 DNA: TGTGCCAGCAGTGATAAAGTTTTGGTACGCAGGGGCCCCACCGGGGAGCTGTTTTTT
CDR3 length: 15; J gene: TRBJ2-3; clone size: -; V gene: TRBV2; D gene: TRBD2; CDR3 protein: CASTGRRTSTDTQYF; CDR3 DNA: TGTGCCAGCACCGGGAGGAGGACAAGCACAGATACGCAGTATTTT
CDR3 length: 16; J gene: TRBJ1-2; clone size: -; V gene: TRBV19; D gene: TRBD1; CDR3 protein: CASSLGTGGSGSGYTF; CDR3 DNA: TGTGCCAGTAGTCTCGGGACAGGGGGCTCCGGGTCTGGCTACACCTTC
CDR3 length: 16; J gene: TRBJ2-5; clone size: -; V gene: TRBV28; D gene: -; CDR3 protein: CASSFFSQGTQETQYF; CDR3 DNA: TGTGCCAGCAGTTTTTTTTCGCAGGGTACGCAAGAGACCCAGTACTTC
CDR3 length: 14; J gene: TRBJ2-7; clone size: -; V gene: TRBV27; D gene: -; CDR3 protein: CASSFGQGDYEQYF; CDR3 DNA: TGTGCCAGCAGTTTCGGGCAAGGGGACTACGAGCAGTACTTC
CDR3 length: 14; J gene: TRBJ2-3; clone size: -; V gene: TRBV9; D gene: TRBD2; CDR3 protein: CASSGGRGTDTQYF; CDR3 DNA: TGTGCCAGCAGCGGCGGGAGGGGCACAGATACGCAGTATTTT
CDR3 length: 18; J gene: TRBJ1-2; clone size: -; V gene: TRBV18; D gene: TRBD1; CDR3 protein: CASSPQPGQTLSNYGYTF; CDR3 DNA: TGTGCCAGCTCACCACAACCGGGACAGACCCTATCAAACTATGGCTACACCTTC
CDR3 length: 14; J gene: TRBJ2-4; clone size: -; V gene: TRBV30; D gene: TRBD2; CDR3 protein: CAWSPGTRGNIQYF; CDR3 DNA: TGTGCCTGGAGCCCCGGGACTAGGGGAAACATTCAGTACTTC
CDR3 length: 15; J gene: TRBJ1-4; clone size: few; V gene: TRBV19; D gene: TRBD1; CDR3 protein: CASSPQGAVNEKLFF; CDR3 DNA: TGTGCCAGTAGTCCGCAGGGGGCAGTTAATGAAAAACTGTTTTTT
CDR3 length: 15; J gene: TRBJ1-1; clone size: -; V gene: TRBV5-1; D gene: TRBD1; CDR3 protein: CASSSGDRGNPEAFF; CDR3 DNA: TGCGCCAGCAGCTCGGGGGACAGAGGCAACCCTGAAGCTTTCTTT
CDR3 length: 16; J gene: TRBJ2-3; clone size: -; V gene: TRBV19; D gene: TRBD2; CDR3 protein: CASMGRLAGDKDTQYF; CDR3 DNA: TGTGCCAGTATGGGAAGACTAGCGGGGGATAAAGATACGCAGTATTTT
CDR3 length: 16; J gene: TRBJ1-3; clone size: -; V gene: TRBV9; D gene: -; CDR3 protein: CASSRAQGISGNTIYF; CDR3 DNA: TGTGCCAGCAGCAGGGCACAGGGCATCTCTGGAAACACCATATATTTT
CDR3 length: 18; J gene: TRBJ1-3; clone size: -; V gene: TRBV5-4; D gene: TRBD1; CDR3 protein: CASSLESPATGIENTIYF; CDR3 DNA: TGTGCCAGCAGCCTCGAAAGCCCGGCGACAGGGATCGAAAACACCATATATTTT
CDR3 length: 11; J gene: TRBJ2-7; clone size: -; V gene: TRBV20-1; D gene: TRBD1; CDR3 protein: CSGRGQDEQYF; CDR3 DNA: TGCAGTGGAAGGGGGCAGGACGAGCAGTACTTC
CDR3 length: 14; J gene: TRBJ1-5; clone size: -; V gene: TRBV28; D gene: -; CDR3 protein: CASSLDREPQPQHF; CDR3 DNA: TGTGCCAGCAGTTTAGACAGAGAGCCTCAGCCCCAGCATTTT
CDR3 length: 14; J gene: TRBJ2-7; clone size: -; V gene: TRBV11-2; D gene: TRBD1; CDR3 protein: CASTWGGTGFEQYF; CDR3 DNA: TGTGCCAGCACATGGGGGGGGACAGGGTTCGAGCAGTACTTC
CDR3 length: 13; J gene: TRBJ1-6; clone size: -; V gene: TRBV2; D gene: -; CDR3 protein: CASRTGSNSPLHF; CDR3 DNA: TGTGCCAGCAGAACGGGGTCAAATTCACCCCTCCACTTT
CDR3 length: 16; J gene: TRBJ2-7; clone size: -; V gene: TRBV15; D gene: -; CDR3 protein: CATSYQISGNWDEQYF; CDR3 DNA: TGTGCCACGTCCTACCAGATTTCAGGGAATTGGGACGAGCAGTACTTC
CDR3 length: 14; J gene: TRBJ1-4; clone size: -; V gene: TRBV6-1; D gene: TRBD1; CDR3 protein: CASRKQGTNEKLFF; CDR3 DNA: TGTGCCAGCAGGAAACAGGGGACTAATGAAAAACTGTTTTTT